These T cell receptor beta chains were read from a single sample in a study of TIL therapy for anti-PD-1-resistant metastatic lung cancer. Assay: immunoSEQ multiplex PCR; the TCRdb copy retains only in-frame clones and omits some. The table records 57,000 or so clones, roughly 84% of them present only once. This specimen consisted of blood, obtained at baseline. These receptors all come from a person between 30 and 79 years old with non-small cell lung cancer. The CDR3 runs from the conserved cysteine through the conserved F or W. The order of the fields is clone size, D gene, V gene, J gene, CDR3 DNA, CDR3 protein. A D gene is named only where the DNA matches it firmly. Rows may omit the clone size; those that give it use once, few, many or a size class.

NA	NA	TRBV11-1	TRBJ2-5	TGTGCCAGCAGCTTAGGCGGGGCGGAGACCCAGTACTTC	CASSLGGAETQYF
NA	TRBD2	TRBV24-1	TRBJ2-5	TGTGCCACCAGTGATTCCGGGACTAGCGGGACGGGGGAGACCCAGTACTTC	CATSDSGTSGTGETQYF
once	NA	TRBV12-5	TRBJ2-2	TGTGCTAGTGGTTTCTCGGCAGGAACCGGGGAGCTGTTTTTT	CASGFSAGTGELFF
once	NA	TRBV28	TRBJ2-5	TGTGCCAGCAGTTCGGTCGGCAGCCCATTACTTCAAGAGACCCAGTACTTC	CASSSVGSPLLQETQYF
NA	NA	TRBV27	TRBJ1-6	TGTGCCAGCAGTGGGTACGGGGGCAGTTATTCACCCCTCCACTTT	CASSGYGGSYSPLHF
NA	TRBD2	TRBV28	TRBJ2-7	TGTGCCAGCTCCGGGGGGGCCTACGAGCAGTACTTC	CASSGGAYEQYF
once	NA	TRBV6-6	TRBJ2-7	TGTGCCAGCAGTTACTCTAACAGGGTCAACGAGCAGTACTTC	CASSYSNRVNEQYF
NA	TRBD2	TRBV27	TRBJ2-7	TGTGCCAGCAGCCCGGGACTAGCGGGAGGCCCATCCTACGAGCAGTACTTC	CASSPGLAGGPSYEQYF
NA	TRBD2	TRBV7-2	TRBJ2-3	TGTGCCAGCAGCTTAGTAGTACTAGCGGGGGCTTTAGATACGCAGTATTTT	CASSLVVLAGALDTQYF
NA	TRBD1	TRBV6-2/TRBV6-3	TRBJ1-2	TGTGCCAGCAGTGGTACGACAGGGTCCATACATGGCTACACCTTC	CASSGTTGSIHGYTF
few	TRBD1	TRBV12-3/TRBV12-4	TRBJ1-5	TGTGCCAGCAGTACAGGGAACAGGGGAGGGTGGCATTTT	CASSTGNRGGWHF
once	NA	TRBV11-3	TRBJ1-5	TGTGCCAGCAGCTTCCACGGGGGCAATCAGCCCCAGCATTTT	CASSFHGGNQPQHF
NA	NA	TRBV28	TRBJ1-2	TGTGCCAGCAGTTTGCCTAGTGGGAGGGGCTATGGCTACACCTTC	CASSLPSGRGYGYTF
NA	NA	TRBV7-3	TRBJ2-3	TGTGCCAGCAGCTTGGGGGCCACAGATACGCAGTATTTT	CASSLGATDTQYF
NA	TRBD1	TRBV10-1	TRBJ2-2	TGCGCCAGCAGGGGCGGGACAGGGAATACCGGGGAGCTGTTTTTT	CASRGGTGNTGELFF
NA	NA	TRBV6-1	TRBJ1-2	TGTGCCAGCAGTGAAGAGGTATGGGGCTACACCTTC	CASSEEVWGYTF
NA	TRBD2	TRBV15	TRBJ2-1	TGTGCCACCAGCAGAGGGCCCAGCGGGACCTACAATGAGCAGTTCTTC	CATSRGPSGTYNEQFF
NA	NA	TRBV6-5	TRBJ1-1	TGTGCCAGCAGTTACTCGATTCAGGGTGAAGCTTTCTTT	CASSYSIQGEAFF
NA	NA	TRBV18	TRBJ1-2	TGTGCCAGCTCACCGGTGGACGGATATAACTATGGCTACACCTTC	CASSPVDGYNYGYTF
NA	NA	TRBV5-1	TRBJ2-3	TGCGCCAGCAGCACGGGAATCCGCACAGATACGCAGTATTTT	CASSTGIRTDTQYF
NA	TRBD2	TRBV6-2/TRBV6-3	TRBJ2-3	TGTGCCAGCAGCCCTTTTTCTAGCGGGAGAACAGATACGCAGTATTTT	CASSPFSSGRTDTQYF
NA	NA	TRBV3-1/TRBV3-2	TRBJ1-5	TGTGCCAGCAGCCACTTAAAAGGGGATCACTATAGCAATCAGCCCCAGCATTTT	CASSHLKGDHYSNQPQHF
NA	TRBD1	TRBV11-3	TRBJ2-7	TGTGCCAGCAGCTCACAGGGGGCGGACGAGCAGTACTTC	CASSSQGADEQYF
NA	NA	TRBV24-1	TRBJ2-6	TGTGCCACCAGTACCGAGGCCAACGTCCTGACTTTC	CATSTEANVLTF